Below, one TCR beta chain is given with its context. Its matching antigen is unknown. The source of the sample is a study of response to subunit inactivated influenza vaccine. CDR3 length: 14 residues. V lost 6 bases, J lost 9 bases, and 18 bases lay in between. Germline assignment: CDR1 KGHSH and CDR2 LQKENI. General observations from the study: Authors suggested few new T cells are recruited by each seasonal influenza vaccination.

TCRdb processed the RT-PCR reads anew with MiXCR; each CDR3 protein has one entry. The sample records about 500,000 distinct CDR3 sequences, 7.2% being singletons. The TCR was taken from a man in his fifties or sixties who received an inactivated influenza vaccine. The sample was PBMCs from blood, taken around 25 months after vaccination. This chain connects TRBV18 to TRBJ2-1; D gene uncertain. CDR3 nucleotide sequence: TGTGCCAGCTCCGACGATCCCCTAAAGGGTGAGCAGTTCTTC. This translates into CASSDDPLKGEQFF.